This entry concerns a single T cell receptor beta chain. These data come from a study of T cell responses to AZD1222 COVID-19 vaccine. The CDR3 is 16 residues long. With 4 bases removed from V and 3 bases from J, the gap between germline ends came to 15 bases. Looked up from germline, CDR1 is LGHNA and CDR2 is YNFKEQ. Measured with immunoSEQ multiplex PCR; TCRdb has only the in-frame clones, and not every one. Of 100,000 to 150,000 clones in the sample, over 90% were seen once. The sequence derives from an adult in good health. The chain carries TRBV4-2 and TRBJ2-2; a weak D match, TRBD1 (7 bases). Sequencing used peripheral blood, obtained on day 0 of AZD1222 vaccination. In DNA, the CDR3 is TGTGCCAGCAGCCGACAGGGAGGTGGCGACACCGGGGAGCTGTTTTTT. It specifies CASSRQGGGDTGELFF.